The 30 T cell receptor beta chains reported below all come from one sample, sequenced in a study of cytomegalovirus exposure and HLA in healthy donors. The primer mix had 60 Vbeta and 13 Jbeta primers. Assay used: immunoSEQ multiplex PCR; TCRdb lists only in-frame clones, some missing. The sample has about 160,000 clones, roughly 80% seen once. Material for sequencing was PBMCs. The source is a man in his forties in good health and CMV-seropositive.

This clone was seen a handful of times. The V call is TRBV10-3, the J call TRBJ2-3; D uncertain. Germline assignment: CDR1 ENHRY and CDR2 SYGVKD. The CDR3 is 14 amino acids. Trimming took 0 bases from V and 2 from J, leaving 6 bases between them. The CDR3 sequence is CAISESTSTDTQYF. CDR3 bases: TGTGCCATCAGTGAGTCGACTTCCACAGATACGCAGTATTTT.

The CDR3 loop is CSVVWGYSYEQYF. The CDR3 bases are TGCAGCGTTGTATGGGGCTACTCCTACGAGCAGTACTTC. This chain joins TRBV29-1 and TRBJ2-7, with D possibly TRBD1 on 5 matching bases. This CDR3 has 13 amino acids. Trimming shortened V by 4 bases and J by 0 bases, and 10 bases separated the two germline ends. Germline CDR1 is SQVTM and CDR2 is ANQGSEA.

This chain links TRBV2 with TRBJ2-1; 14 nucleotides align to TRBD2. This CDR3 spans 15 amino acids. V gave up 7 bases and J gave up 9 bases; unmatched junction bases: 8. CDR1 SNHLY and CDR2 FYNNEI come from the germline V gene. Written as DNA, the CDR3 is TGTGCCAGCACCGAGGGGACTAGCGGGAGTAGTGAGCAGTTCTTC. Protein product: CASTEGTSGSSEQFF.

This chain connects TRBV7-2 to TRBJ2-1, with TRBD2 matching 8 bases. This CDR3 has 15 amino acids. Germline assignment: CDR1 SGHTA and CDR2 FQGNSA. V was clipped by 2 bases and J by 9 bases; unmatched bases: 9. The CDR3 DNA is TGTGCCAGCAGCTTAAGGGCTAGCGGGTTCGGTGAGCAGTTCTTC. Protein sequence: CASSLRASGFGEQFF.

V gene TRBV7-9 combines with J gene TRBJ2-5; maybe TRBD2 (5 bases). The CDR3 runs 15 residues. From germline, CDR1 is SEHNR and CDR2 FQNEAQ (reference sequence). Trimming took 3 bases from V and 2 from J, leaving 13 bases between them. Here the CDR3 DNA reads TGTGCCAGCAGCTTGGAGCGGTACGGTCAAGAGACCCAGTACTTC. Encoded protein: CASSLERYGQETQYF. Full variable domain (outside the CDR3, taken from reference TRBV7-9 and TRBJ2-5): DTGVSQNPRHKITKRGQNVTFRCDPISEHNRLYWYRQTLGQGPEFLTYFQNEAQLEKSRLLSDRFSAERPKGSFSTLEIQRTEQGDSAMYLCASSLERYGQETQYFGPGTRLLVL.

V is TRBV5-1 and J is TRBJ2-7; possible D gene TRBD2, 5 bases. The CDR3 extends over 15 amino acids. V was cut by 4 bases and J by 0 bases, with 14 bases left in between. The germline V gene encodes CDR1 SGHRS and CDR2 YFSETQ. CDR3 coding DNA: TGCGCCAGCAGCCCTTTTGGGGAGAGCTCCTACGAGCAGTACTTC. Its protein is CASSPFGESSYEQYF.

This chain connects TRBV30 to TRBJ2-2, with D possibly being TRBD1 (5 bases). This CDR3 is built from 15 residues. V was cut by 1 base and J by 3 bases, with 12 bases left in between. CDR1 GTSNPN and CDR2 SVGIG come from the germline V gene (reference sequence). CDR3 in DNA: TGTGCCTGGAGTGGACTGGACACCGACACCGGGGAGCTGTTTTTT. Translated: CAWSGLDTDTGELFF.

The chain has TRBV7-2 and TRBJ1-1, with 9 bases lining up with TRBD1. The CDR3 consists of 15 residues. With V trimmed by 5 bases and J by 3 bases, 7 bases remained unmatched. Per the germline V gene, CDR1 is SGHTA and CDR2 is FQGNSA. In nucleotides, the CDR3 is TGTGCCAGCAGCCCAGGGGGGACAGGGTACACTGAAGCTTTCTTT. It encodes CASSPGGTGYTEAFF.

The CDR3 bases are TGTGCCAGCAGCTTTGGGCTCCGACGCGAGGAGCTGTTTTTT. Amino acids: CASSFGLRREELFF. The chain recombines TRBV7-2 with TRBJ2-2, with unresolved D. Per the germline V gene, CDR1 is SGHTA and CDR2 is FQGNSA. The CDR3 is made up of 14 amino acids. Trimming shortened V by 3 bases and J by 10 bases, and 15 bases separated the two germline ends.

The CDR3 loop reads CASTAGDSGELFF. DNA of the CDR3: TGCGCCAGCACAGCGGGAGACAGCGGGGAGCTGTTTTTT. The rearrangement uses TRBV5-1 and TRBJ2-2; 8 bases agree with TRBD2. The junction had 5 bases not matched to a gene; V was cut back by 6 bases and J by 7 bases. The CDR3 has 13 residues. Germline V gives CDR1 SGHRS, CDR2 YFSETQ.

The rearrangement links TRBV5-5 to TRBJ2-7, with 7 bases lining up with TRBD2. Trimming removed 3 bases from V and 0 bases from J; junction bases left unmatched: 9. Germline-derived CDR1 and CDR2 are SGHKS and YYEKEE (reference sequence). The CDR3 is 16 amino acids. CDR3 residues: CASSSTPSGSSYEQYF. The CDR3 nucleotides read TGTGCCAGCAGCTCGACGCCTAGCGGTAGCTCCTACGAGCAGTACTTC. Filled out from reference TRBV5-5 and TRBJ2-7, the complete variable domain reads DAGVTQSPTHLIKTRGQQVTLRCSPISGHKSVSWYQQVLGQGPQFIFQYYEKEERGRGNFPDRFSARQFPNYSSELNVNALLLGDSALYLCASSSTPSGSSYEQYFGPGTRLTVT.

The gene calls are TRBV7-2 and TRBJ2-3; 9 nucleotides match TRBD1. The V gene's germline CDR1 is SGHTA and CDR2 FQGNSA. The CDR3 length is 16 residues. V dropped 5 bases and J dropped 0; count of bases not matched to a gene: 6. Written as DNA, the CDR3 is TGTGCCAGCAGCCCCCCGGGACAGGGCAGCACAGATACGCAGTATTTT. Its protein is CASSPPGQGSTDTQYF. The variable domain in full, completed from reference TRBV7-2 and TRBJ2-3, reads GAGVSQSPSNKVTEKGKDVELRCDPISGHTALYWYRQSLGQGLEFLIYFQGNSAPDKSGLPSDRFSAERTGGSVSTLTIQRTQQEDSAVYLCASSPPGQGSTDTQYFGPGTRLTVL.

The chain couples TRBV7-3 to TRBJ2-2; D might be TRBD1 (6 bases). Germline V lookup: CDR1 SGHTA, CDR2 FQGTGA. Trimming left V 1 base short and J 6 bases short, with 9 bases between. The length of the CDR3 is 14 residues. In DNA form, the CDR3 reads TGTGCCAGCAGCTTAAGAAAGGGGGCCGGGGAGCTGTTTTTT. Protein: CASSLRKGAGELFF.

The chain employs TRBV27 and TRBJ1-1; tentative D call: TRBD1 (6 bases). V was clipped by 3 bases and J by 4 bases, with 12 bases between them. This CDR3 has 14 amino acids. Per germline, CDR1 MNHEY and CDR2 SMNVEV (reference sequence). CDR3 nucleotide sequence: TGTGCCAGCAGTTTGGGGGGAGGGGGCACTGAAGCTTTCTTT. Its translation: CASSLGGGGTEAFF.

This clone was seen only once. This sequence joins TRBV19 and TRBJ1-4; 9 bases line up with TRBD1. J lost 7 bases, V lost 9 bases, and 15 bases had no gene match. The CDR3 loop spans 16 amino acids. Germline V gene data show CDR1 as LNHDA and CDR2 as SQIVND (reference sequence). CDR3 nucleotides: TGTGCCAGACCTTATTATTTTGGGACAGGGCGTGAAAAACTGTTTTTT. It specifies CARPYYFGTGREKLFF.

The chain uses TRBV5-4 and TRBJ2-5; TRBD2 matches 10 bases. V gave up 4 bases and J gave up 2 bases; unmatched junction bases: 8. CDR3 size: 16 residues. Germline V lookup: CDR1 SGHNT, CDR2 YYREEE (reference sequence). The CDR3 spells CASSAISGGAQETQYF. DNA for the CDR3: TGTGCCAGCAGCGCAATAAGCGGGGGGGCACAAGAGACCCAGTACTTC.

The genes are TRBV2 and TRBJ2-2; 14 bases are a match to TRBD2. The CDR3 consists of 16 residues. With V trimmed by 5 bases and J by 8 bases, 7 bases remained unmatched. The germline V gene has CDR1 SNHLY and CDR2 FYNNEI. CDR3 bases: TGTGCCAGCAGTCTAGGGACTAGCGGGAGCGAGGGGGAGCTGTTTTTT. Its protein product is CASSLGTSGSEGELFF.

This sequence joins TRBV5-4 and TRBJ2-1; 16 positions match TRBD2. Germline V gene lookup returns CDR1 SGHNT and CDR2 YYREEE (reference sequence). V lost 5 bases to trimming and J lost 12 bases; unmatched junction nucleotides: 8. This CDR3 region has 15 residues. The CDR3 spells CASSQGTSGRAAQFF. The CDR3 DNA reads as TGTGCCAGCAGTCAGGGGACTAGCGGGAGGGCCGCGCAGTTCTTC.

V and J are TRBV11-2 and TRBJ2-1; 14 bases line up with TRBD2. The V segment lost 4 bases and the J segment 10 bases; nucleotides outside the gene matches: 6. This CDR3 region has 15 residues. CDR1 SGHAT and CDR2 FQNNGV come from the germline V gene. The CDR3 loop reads CASSSGLAGVKEQFF. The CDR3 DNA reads TGTGCCAGCAGCTCGGGACTAGCGGGAGTTAAAGAGCAGTTCTTC.

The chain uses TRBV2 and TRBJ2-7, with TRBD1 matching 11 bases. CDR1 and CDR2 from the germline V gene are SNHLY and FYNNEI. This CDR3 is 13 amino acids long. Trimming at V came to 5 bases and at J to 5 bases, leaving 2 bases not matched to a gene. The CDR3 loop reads CASSLDRGHEQYF. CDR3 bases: TGTGCCAGCAGTTTGGACAGGGGGCACGAGCAGTACTTC.

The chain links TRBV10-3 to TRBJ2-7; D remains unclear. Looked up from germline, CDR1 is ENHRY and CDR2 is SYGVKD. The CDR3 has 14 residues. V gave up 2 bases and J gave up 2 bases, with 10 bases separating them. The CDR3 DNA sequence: TGTGCCATCAGTGAGACGCTAATCACCTACGAGCAGTACTTC. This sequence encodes CAISETLITYEQYF.

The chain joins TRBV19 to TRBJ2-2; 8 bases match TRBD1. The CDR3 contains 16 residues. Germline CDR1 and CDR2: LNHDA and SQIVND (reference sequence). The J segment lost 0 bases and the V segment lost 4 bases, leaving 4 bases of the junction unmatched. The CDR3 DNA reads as TGTGCCAGTAGTACCGGACAGGGCTCGAACACCGGGGAGCTGTTTTTT. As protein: CASSTGQGSNTGELFF.

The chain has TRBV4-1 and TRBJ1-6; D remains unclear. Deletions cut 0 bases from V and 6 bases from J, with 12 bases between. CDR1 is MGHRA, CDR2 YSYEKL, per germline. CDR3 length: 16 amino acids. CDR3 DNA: TGCGCCAGCAGCCAAGATTTGGGCAGAGCTAATTCACCCCTCCACTTT. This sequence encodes CASSQDLGRANSPLHF.

CDR3 in DNA: TGTGCCAGCAGAACACAGGGGGCCTATAATTCACCCCTCCACTTT. The encoded protein is CASRTQGAYNSPLHF. The V call is TRBV6-6, the J call TRBJ1-6; 8 nucleotides agree with TRBD1. In germline, CDR1 is MNHNY, CDR2 SVGAGI (reference sequence). The CDR3 is 15 amino acids. The ends lost 6 bases at V and 2 bases at J; junction bases unmatched: 3.

CDR3 in amino acids: CAWNTQVNTEAFF. CDR3 in DNA: TGTGCCTGGAACACACAGGTGAACACTGAAGCTTTCTTT. The chain joins TRBV30 to TRBJ1-1, with D possibly being TRBD1 (5 bases). Germline V CDR1 and CDR2: GTSNPN, SVGIG (reference sequence). CDR3 size: 13 residues. Trimming stripped 4 bases from V and 0 bases from J, with 9 bases between.

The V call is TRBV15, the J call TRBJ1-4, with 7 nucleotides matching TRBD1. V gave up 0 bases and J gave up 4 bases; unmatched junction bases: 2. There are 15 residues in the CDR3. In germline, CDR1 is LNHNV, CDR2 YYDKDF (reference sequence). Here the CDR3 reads CATSRDWDSNEKLFF. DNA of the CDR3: TGTGCCACCAGCAGAGATTGGGACAGTAATGAAAAACTGTTTTTT.

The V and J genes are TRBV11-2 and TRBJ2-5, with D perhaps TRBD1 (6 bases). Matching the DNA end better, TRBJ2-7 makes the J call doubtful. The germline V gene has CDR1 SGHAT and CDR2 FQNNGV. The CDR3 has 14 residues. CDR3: CASSLEQGSYEQYF. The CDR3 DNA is TGTGCCAGCAGCTTAGAACAGGGTTCCTACGAGCAGTACTTC.

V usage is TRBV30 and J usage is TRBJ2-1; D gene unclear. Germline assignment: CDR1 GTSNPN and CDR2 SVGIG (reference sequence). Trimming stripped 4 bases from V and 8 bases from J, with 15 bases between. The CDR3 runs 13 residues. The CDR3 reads CAWTFIRSDEQFF. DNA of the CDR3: TGTGCCTGGACCTTCATACGGTCGGATGAGCAGTTCTTC.

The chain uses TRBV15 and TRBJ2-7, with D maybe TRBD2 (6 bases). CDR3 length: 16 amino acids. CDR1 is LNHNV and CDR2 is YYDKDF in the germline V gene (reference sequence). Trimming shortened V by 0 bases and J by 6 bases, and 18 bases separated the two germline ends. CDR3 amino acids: CATSREGGTGAGEQYF. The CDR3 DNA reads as TGTGCCACCAGCAGAGAGGGCGGAACGGGAGCTGGCGAGCAGTACTTC.

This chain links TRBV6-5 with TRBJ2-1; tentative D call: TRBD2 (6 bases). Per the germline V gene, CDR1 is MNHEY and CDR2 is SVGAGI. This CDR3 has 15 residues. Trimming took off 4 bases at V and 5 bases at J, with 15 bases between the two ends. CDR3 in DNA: TGTGCCAGCAGTTCCTCTCTGTGGGAGGACAATGAGCAGTTCTTC. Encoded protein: CASSSSLWEDNEQFF.